Sequencing of this TCR beta chain was carried out in a study of blood T cell repertoires in COVID-19. The CDR3 length is 15 residues. Germline-derived CDR1 and CDR2 are SGHRS and YFSETQ. V gave up 3 bases and J gave up 4 bases; unmatched junction bases: 8. Enrollees, roughly 18 to 95 years old, lived in about two dozen US areas. Two negative PCRs, clearance, or symptom resolution had been documented for recovered Cohort 3 donors. As processed by the authors: Reference gene primer amplification in the assay estimated nucleated cell counts. Measured with immunoSEQ multiplex PCR; TCRdb has only the in-frame clones, and not every one. The DNA gave D and trimming, while V, J and clone size come from that table. This sample has about 50,000 clones, with about 86% found just once.

This TCR was sampled from a woman aged 45-65 years who had recovered from COVID-19. Sequenced: PBMCs or T cells enriched from blood (not recorded which). This rearrangement joins TRBV5-1 to TRBJ2-5; 8 nucleotides match TRBD2. This chain's CDR3 is CASSSGLAVVETQYF. The DNA of the CDR3 is TGCGCCAGCAGCTCAGGACTAGCAGTAGTAGAGACCCAGTACTTC.